The clone carrying this T cell receptor (beta chain) was counted many times. The antigen remains undetermined. The entry originates in a study of T cells in Graves' hyperthyroidism and ophthalmopathy. V lost 3 bases and J lost 3; bases outside the gene matches: 5. The CDR3 is 14 residues long. Germline values: CDR1 MNHEY, CDR2 SMNVEV (reference sequence). Diagnosis of hyperthyroidism was new in patients aged 18 to 65, and its duration was under 2 months. Amplified TCR beta CDR3 regions came from RNA transcripts. Initially, a first-round RT-PCR of the TCR CDR3 employed the HTBI primer set. In TCRdb, the multiplex PCR reads were re-called with MiXCR into one record per CDR3 protein. Of about 690,000 distinct CDR3 sequences in the sample, roughly 17% were seen once. Study-level findings and limits: Classification by a 13 V-J model distinguished ophthalmopathy from stable hyperthyroidism. Onset of ophthalmopathy came a median roughly 6.4 months after the model predicted it. Most thyroid-expanded clonotypes above 0.001 were also found in blood.

V is TRBV27 and J is TRBJ2-7; 7 bases fit TRBD2. Sequencing was performed on blood. The clonotype originates from a man over 45 with Graves' hyperthyroidism. The CDR3 nucleotides read TGTGCCAGCAGTTTCCTGAGCGGGGACTACGAGCAGTACTTC. It yields the protein CASSFLSGDYEQYF.